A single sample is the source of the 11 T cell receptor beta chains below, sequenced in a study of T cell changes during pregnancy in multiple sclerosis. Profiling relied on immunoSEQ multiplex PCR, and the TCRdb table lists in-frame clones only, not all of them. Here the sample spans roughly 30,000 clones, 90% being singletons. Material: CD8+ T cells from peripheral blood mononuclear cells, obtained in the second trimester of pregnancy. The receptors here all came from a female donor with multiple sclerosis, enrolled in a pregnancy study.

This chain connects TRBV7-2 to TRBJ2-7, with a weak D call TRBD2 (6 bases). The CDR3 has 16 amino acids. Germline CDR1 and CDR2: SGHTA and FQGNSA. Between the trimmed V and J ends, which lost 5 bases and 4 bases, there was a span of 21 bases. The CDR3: CASSHLGGGATYEQYF. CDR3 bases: TGTGCCAGCAGCCATCTTGGGGGAGGAGCAACTTACGAGCAGTACTTC.

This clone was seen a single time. CDR3 coding DNA: TGCAGCGTGTGTATAGCGGACACAGATACGCAGTATTTT. It specifies CSVCIADTDTQYF. The chain links TRBV29-1 to TRBJ2-3, with D possibly being TRBD2 (6 bases). CDR1 and CDR2 (germline): SQVTM, ANQGSEA. With 6 bases removed from V and 2 bases from J, the gap between germline ends came to 12 bases. CDR3 length equals 13 residues.

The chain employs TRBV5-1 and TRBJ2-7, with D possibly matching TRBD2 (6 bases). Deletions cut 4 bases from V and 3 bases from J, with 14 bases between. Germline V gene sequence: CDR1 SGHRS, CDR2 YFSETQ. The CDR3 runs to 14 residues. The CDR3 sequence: CASSPIDGGYEQYF. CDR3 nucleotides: TGCGCCAGCAGCCCGATCGACGGGGGCTACGAGCAGTACTTC. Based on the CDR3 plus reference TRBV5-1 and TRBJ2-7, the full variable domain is KAGVTQTPRYLIKTRGQQVTLSCSPISGHRSVSWYQQTPGQGLQFLFEYFSETQRNKGNFPGRFSGRQFSNSRSEMNVSTLELGDSALYLCASSPIDGGYEQYFGPGTRLTVT.

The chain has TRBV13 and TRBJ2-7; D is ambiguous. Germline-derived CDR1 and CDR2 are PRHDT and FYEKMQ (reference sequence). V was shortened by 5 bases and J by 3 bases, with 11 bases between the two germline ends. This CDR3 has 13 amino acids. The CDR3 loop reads CASSTPQFYEQYF. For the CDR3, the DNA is TGTGCCAGCAGCACCCCTCAGTTCTACGAGCAGTACTTC. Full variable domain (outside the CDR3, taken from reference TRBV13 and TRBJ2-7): AAGVIQSPRHLIKEKRETATLKCYPIPRHDTVYWYQQGPGQDPQFLISFYEKMQSDKGSIPDRFSAQQFSDYHSELNMSSLELGDSALYFCASSTPQFYEQYFGPGTRLTVT.

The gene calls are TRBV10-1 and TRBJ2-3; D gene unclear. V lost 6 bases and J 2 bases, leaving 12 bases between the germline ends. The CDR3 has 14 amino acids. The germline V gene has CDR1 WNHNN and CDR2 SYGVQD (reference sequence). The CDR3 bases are TGCGCCAGCAGAGCGACGGTTGACACAGATACGCAGTATTTT. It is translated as CASRATVDTDTQYF.

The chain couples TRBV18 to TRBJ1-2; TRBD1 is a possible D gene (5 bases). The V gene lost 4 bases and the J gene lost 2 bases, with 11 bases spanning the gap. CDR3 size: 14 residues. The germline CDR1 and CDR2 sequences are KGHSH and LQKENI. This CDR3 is CASSHLQENYGYTF. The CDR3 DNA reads TGTGCCAGCTCACACTTACAGGAAAACTATGGCTACACCTTC.

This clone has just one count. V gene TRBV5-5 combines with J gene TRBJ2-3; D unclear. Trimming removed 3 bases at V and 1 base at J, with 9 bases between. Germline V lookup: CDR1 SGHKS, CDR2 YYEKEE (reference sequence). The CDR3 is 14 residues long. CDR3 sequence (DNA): TGTGCCAGCAGCTCCGGTTCGGGCACAGATACGCAGTATTTT. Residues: CASSSGSGTDTQYF.

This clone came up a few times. This CDR3 reads CASSLVEGLNTEAFF. The CDR3 DNA is TGCGCCAGCAGCTTGGTAGAGGGATTGAACACTGAAGCTTTCTTT. The V and J genes are TRBV5-1 and TRBJ1-1, with D uncertain. V lost 0 bases and J 0 bases, leaving 9 bases between the germline ends. This CDR3 comprises 15 residues. CDR1 SGHRS and CDR2 YFSETQ come from the germline V gene.

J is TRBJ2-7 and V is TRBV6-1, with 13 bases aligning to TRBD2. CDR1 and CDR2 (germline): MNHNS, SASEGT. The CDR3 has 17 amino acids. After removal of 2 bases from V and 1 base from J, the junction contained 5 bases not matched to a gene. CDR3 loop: CASSERTSGRDSYEQYF. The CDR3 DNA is TGTGCCAGCAGTGAAAGAACTAGCGGGAGGGATTCCTACGAGCAGTACTTC.

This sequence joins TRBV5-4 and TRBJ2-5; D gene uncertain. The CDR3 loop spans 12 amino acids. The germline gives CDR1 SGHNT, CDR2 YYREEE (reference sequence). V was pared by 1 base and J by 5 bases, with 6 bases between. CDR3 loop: CASSLRHETQYF. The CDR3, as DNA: TGTGCCAGCAGCTTGAGACACGAGACCCAGTACTTC.

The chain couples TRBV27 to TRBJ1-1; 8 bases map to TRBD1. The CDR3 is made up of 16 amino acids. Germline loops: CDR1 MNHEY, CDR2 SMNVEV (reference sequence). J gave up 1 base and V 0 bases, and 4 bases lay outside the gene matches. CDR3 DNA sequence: TGTGCCAGCAGTTTATCGTGGGGGACAGGGAACACTGAAGCTTTCTTT. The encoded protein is CASSLSWGTGNTEAFF.